Below, 11 T cell receptor beta chains from the same sample are listed, as sequenced in a study of shared clonotypes between healthy human individuals (dated by TCRdb to about 2020). Library preparation used the immunoSEQ multiplex PCR assay. TCRdb took over this immuneACCESS table, retaining in-frame rearrangements with V and J assigned. Such tables are incomplete; in checked studies, under half of the missing clones stem from an unresolved V gene, and the remainder is unexplained. This sample is represented by around 1.1 million clones; 75% to 80% of them were singletons. 0.6% to 0.75% of the sample is held by the ten biggest clonotypes. Sample: memory CD4+ T cells from PBMCs. The cell subset or site label corresponds to: CD45RA-negative fraction. The receptors here all came from a man between 18 and 35 years old in good health. Some clones in this sample may be carry-over from other donors' samples.

This chain joins TRBV28 and TRBJ2-5; 13 nucleotides align to TRBD2. V gave up 3 bases and J gave up 5 bases; unmatched junction bases: 3. There are 15 residues in the CDR3. Germline assignment: CDR1 MDHEN and CDR2 SYDVKM. The CDR3 coding sequence is TGTGCCAGCAGTTTGACTAGCGGGGGGCGGGAGACCCAGTACTTC. This gives the protein CASSLTSGGRETQYF.

A word on this clone: A much more abundant neighbour one base away suggests this may be a read error. This rearrangement joins TRBV5-6 to TRBJ2-1; D unclear. This CDR3 is 13 amino acids long. Per germline, CDR1 SGHDT and CDR2 YYEEEE. CDR3 DNA: TGTGCCAGCAGCTTGAGAATCGGCGATGAGCAGCTCTTC. This codes for CASSLRIGDEQLF.

The V and J genes are TRBV28 and TRBJ1-1, with a possible D match to TRBD1 (6 bases). The CDR3 is 12 amino acids. The V end lost 8 bases, the J end lost 1 base, and 8 bases lay between the germline ends. Germline-derived CDR1 and CDR2 are MDHEN and SYDVKM. For the CDR3, the DNA is TGTGCCAGCGCCAGGGGGAACACTGAAGCTTTCTTT. This translates into CASARGNTEAFF.

This chain connects TRBV5-8 to TRBJ2-5; D is uncertain. CDR3 length: 15 residues. V was pared by 4 bases and J by 1 base, with 14 bases between. The germline V gene encodes CDR1 SGHTS and CDR2 YDEGEE. Here the CDR3 reads CASSLPASPQETQYF. The CDR3 region has the DNA TGTGCCAGCAGCCTCCCGGCATCGCCCCAAGAGACCCAGTACTTC.

This clone was recorded a few times. The chain recombines TRBV9 with TRBJ2-3; TRBD2 aligns across 9 bases. V was pared by 3 bases and J by 1 base, with 0 bases of the junction left unmatched. This CDR3 has 14 residues. Germline V gene sequence: CDR1 SGDLS, CDR2 YYNGEE. Written as DNA, the CDR3 is TGTGCCAGCAGCGGGACTAGCGGCACAGATACGCAGTATTTT. This encodes CASSGTSGTDTQYF.

This clone was detected only a few times. This chain connects TRBV12-5 to TRBJ1-2; TRBD1 aligns across 8 bases. V shed 7 bases, J shed 4 bases, and the junction held 11 bases outside the gene matches. This CDR3 spans 15 amino acids. Germline V gene data show CDR1 as LGHNT and CDR2 as FRNRAP. The CDR3 protein is CASARSGQGIYGYTF. The DNA for the CDR3 is TGTGCTAGTGCCCGGAGCGGACAGGGCATCTATGGCTACACCTTC. Using reference TRBV12-5 and TRBJ1-2 for the parts outside the CDR3, the full variable domain is DARVTQTPRHKVTEMGQEVTMRCQPILGHNTVFWYRQTMMQGLELLAYFRNRAPLDDSGMPKDRFSAEMPDATLATLKIQPSEPRDSAVYFCASARSGQGIYGYTFGSGTRLTVV.

The chain links TRBV6-6 to TRBJ2-1, with D possibly being TRBD1 or TRBD2 (5 bases each). The V gene's germline CDR1 is MNHNY and CDR2 SVGAGI (reference sequence). With 2 bases removed from V and 13 bases from J, the gap between germline ends came to 9 bases. CDR3 length: 11 residues. This CDR3 reads CASSYRGPQFF. The CDR3 DNA follows: TGTGCCAGCAGTTACCGGGGCCCTCAGTTCTTC.

In regard to this clone: This same CDR3 is encoded by further DNA sequences in the sample. The V and J genes are TRBV6-6 and TRBJ2-5; D unresolved. V was pared by 3 bases and J by 5 bases, with 7 bases between. CDR3 length: 12 amino acids. Looked up from germline, CDR1 is MNHNY and CDR2 is SVGAGI (reference sequence). The CDR3 reads CASSYTRETQYF. CDR3 nucleotide sequence: TGTGCCAGCAGTTATACCAGGGAGACCCAGTACTTC.

The chain has TRBV11-2 and TRBJ2-2, with 9 bases identical to TRBD1. Germline V lookup: CDR1 SGHAT, CDR2 FQNNGV. The V and J ends lost 4 bases and 7 bases, in that order; junction bases with no gene match: 7. The CDR3 has 15 residues. The CDR3 bases are TGTGCCAGCAGCTATAGGACAGGGGAGGTCGGGGAGCTGTTTTTT. It codes for CASSYRTGEVGELFF.

This chain uses TRBV29-1 with TRBJ2-5, with D tentatively TRBD2 (7 bases). Trimming pared 8 bases from V and 5 bases from J, leaving 18 bases between. CDR1 and CDR2 (germline): SQVTM, ANQGSEA. The CDR3 is made up of 13 amino acids. Written as DNA, the CDR3 is TGCAGCCTCCCGGTGGGAGGGGGGGAGACCCAGTACTTC. Translated: CSLPVGGGETQYF.

This clone was seen many times. V and J are TRBV2 and TRBJ2-2; D is ambiguous. CDR3 length equals 12 residues. CDR1 and CDR2 (germline): SNHLY, FYNNEI. The V and J ends lost 5 bases and 7 bases respectively, with 8 bases between them. CDR3 region: CASSKSVGELFF. CDR3 sequence (DNA): TGTGCCAGCAGTAAGTCGGTCGGGGAGCTGTTTTTT. The whole variable domain, remainder taken from reference TRBV2 and TRBJ2-2, is EPEVTQTPSHQVTQMGQEVILRCVPISNHLYFYWYRQILGQKVEFLVSFYNNEISEKSEIFDDQFSVERPDGSNFTLKIRSTKLEDSAMYFCASSKSVGELFFGEGSRLTVL.